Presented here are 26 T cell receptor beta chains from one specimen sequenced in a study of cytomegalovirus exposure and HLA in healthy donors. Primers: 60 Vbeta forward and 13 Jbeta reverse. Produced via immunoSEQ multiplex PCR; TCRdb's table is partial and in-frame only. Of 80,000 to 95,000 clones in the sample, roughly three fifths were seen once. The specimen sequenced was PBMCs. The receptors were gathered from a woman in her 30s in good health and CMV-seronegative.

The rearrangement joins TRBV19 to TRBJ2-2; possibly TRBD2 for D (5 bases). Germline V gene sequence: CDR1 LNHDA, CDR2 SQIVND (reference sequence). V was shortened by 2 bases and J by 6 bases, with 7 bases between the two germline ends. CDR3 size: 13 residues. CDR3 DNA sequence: TGTGCCAGTAGTATATGGGAGTCCGGGGAGCTGTTTTTT. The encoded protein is CASSIWESGELFF.

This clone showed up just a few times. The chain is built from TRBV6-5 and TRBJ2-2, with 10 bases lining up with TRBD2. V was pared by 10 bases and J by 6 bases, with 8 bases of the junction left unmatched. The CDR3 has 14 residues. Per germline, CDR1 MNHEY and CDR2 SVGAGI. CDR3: CATSGTSVAGELFF. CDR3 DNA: TGTGCCACCTCCGGGACTAGCGTGGCCGGGGAGCTGTTTTTT.

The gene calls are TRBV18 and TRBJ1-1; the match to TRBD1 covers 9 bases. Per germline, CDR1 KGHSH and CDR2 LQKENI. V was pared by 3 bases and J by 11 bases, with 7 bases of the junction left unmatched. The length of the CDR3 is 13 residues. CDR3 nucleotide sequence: TGTGCCAGCTCACCTTTTGACAGGGGGGAGGCTTTCTTT. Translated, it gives CASSPFDRGEAFF.

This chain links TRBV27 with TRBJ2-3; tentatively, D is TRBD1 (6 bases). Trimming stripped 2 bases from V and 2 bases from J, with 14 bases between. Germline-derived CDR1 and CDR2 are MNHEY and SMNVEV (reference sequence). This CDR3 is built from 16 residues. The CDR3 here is CASSLQGTGYTDTQYF. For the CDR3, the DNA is TGTGCCAGCAGTTTACAGGGGACCGGATACACAGATACGCAGTATTTT.

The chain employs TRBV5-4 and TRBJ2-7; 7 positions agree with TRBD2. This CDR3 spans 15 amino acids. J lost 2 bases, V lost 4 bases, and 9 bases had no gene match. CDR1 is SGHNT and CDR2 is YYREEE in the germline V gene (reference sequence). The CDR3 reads CASSTQREPTYEQYF. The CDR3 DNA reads TGTGCCAGCAGCACCCAGCGGGAACCCACCTACGAGCAGTACTTC.

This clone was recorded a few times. The CDR3 here is CASSSLRLYKETQYF. Written as DNA, the CDR3 is TGTGCCAGCAGCTCCCTCCGTCTGTACAAAGAGACCCAGTACTTC. V is TRBV7-9 and J is TRBJ2-5; D gene uncertain. The germline gives CDR1 SEHNR, CDR2 FQNEAQ (reference sequence). The CDR3 consists of 15 residues. V was pared by 4 bases and J by 3 bases, with 15 bases between.

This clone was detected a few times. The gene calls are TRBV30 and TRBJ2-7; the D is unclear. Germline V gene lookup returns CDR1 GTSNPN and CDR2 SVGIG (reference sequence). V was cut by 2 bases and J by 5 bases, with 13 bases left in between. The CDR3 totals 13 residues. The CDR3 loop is CAWSLRHMDEQYF. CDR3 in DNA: TGTGCCTGGAGTCTCCGTCACATGGACGAGCAGTACTTC.

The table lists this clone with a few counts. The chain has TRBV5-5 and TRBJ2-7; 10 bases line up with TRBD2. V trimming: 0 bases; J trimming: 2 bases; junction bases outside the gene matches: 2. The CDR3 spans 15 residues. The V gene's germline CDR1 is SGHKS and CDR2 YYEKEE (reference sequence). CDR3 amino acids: CASSLGLAGAYEQYF. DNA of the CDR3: TGTGCCAGCAGCTTGGGGCTAGCGGGGGCCTACGAGCAGTACTTC.

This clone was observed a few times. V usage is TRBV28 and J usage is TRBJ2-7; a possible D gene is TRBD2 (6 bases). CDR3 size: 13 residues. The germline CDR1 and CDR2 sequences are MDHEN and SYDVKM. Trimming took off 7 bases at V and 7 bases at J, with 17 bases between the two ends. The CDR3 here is CASTGDWKGEQYF. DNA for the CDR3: TGTGCCAGCACCGGGGACTGGAAGGGGGAGCAGTACTTC.

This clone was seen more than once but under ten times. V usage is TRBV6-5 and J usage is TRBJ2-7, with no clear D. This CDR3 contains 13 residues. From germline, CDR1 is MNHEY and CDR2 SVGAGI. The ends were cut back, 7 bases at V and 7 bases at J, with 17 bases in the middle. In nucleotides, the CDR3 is TGTGCCAGCACCCCGGCCTCGTCGAGGGAGCAGTACTTC. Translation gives CASTPASSREQYF.

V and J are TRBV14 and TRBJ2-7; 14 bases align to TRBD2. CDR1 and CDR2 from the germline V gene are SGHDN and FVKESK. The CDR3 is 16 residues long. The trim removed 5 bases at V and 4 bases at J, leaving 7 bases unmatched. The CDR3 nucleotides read TGTGCCAGCAGCTACGGGACTAGCGGGAGCAGGTACGAGCAGTACTTC. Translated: CASSYGTSGSRYEQYF.

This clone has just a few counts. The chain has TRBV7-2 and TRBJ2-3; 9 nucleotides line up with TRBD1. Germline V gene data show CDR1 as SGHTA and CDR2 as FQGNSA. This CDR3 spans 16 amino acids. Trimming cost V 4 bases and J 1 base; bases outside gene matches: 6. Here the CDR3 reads CASSYQTGGRTDTQYF. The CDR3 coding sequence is TGTGCCAGCAGCTACCAGACAGGGGGACGCACAGATACGCAGTATTTT. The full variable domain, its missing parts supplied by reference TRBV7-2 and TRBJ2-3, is GAGVSQSPSNKVTEKGKDVELRCDPISGHTALYWYRQSLGQGLEFLIYFQGNSAPDKSGLPSDRFSAERTGGSVSTLTIQRTQQEDSAVYLCASSYQTGGRTDTQYFGPGTRLTVL.

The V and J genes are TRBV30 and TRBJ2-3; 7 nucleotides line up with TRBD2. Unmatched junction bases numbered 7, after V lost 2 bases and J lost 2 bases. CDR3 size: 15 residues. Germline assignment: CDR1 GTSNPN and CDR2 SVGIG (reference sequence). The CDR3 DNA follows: TGTGCCTGGAGTCTATACCTAGCGGACACAGATACGCAGTATTTT. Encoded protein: CAWSLYLADTDTQYF.

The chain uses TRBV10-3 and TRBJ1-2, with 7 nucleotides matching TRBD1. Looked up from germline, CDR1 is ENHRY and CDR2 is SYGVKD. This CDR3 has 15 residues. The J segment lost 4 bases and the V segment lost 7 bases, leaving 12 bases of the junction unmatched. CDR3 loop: CAITSGRGIGYGYTF. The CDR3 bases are TGTGCCATCACTAGTGGCAGGGGGATTGGCTATGGCTACACCTTC.

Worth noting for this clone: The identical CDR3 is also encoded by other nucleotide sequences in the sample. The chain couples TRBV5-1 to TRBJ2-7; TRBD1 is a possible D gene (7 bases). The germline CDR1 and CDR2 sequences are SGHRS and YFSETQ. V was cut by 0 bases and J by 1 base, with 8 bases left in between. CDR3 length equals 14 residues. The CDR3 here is CASSLAGGSYEQYF. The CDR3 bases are TGCGCCAGCAGCTTGGCAGGGGGGTCCTACGAGCAGTACTTC.

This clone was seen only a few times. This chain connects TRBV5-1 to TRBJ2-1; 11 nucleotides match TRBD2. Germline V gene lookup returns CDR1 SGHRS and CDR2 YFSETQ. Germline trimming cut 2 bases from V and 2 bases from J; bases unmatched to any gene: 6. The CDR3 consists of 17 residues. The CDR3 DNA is TGCGCCAGCAGCTTAGGGCTAGCGGGGGGACCCTACAATGAGCAGTTCTTC. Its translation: CASSLGLAGGPYNEQFF.

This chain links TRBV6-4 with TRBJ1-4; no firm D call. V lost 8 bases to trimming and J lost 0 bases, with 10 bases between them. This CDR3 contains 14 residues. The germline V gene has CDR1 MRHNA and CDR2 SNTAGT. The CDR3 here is CASGPSTTNEKLFF. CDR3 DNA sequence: TGTGCCAGCGGGCCCAGCACAACTAATGAAAAACTGTTTTTT.

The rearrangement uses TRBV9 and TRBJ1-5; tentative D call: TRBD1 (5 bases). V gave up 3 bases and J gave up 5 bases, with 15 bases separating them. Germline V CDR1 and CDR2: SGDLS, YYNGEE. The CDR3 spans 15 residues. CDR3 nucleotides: TGTGCCAGCAGCGCTTCCGGGGGGTTCTATCAGCCCCAGCATTTT. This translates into CASSASGGFYQPQHF.

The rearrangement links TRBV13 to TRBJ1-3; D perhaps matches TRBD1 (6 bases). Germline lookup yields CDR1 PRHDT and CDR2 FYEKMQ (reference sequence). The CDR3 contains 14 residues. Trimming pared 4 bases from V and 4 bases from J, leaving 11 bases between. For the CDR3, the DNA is TGTGCCAGCAGCTCCCCAGGGACAGGAAACACCATATATTTT. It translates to CASSSPGTGNTIYF.

CDR3 nucleotides: TGTGCCAGCAGCGTCACAACTAACTATGGCTACACCTTC. Translation: CASSVTTNYGYTF. The chain combines TRBV9 with TRBJ1-2; D gene unclear. The germline V gene has CDR1 SGDLS and CDR2 YYNGEE. The V and J ends lost 2 bases and 0 bases respectively, with 5 bases between them. CDR3 length: 13 amino acids.

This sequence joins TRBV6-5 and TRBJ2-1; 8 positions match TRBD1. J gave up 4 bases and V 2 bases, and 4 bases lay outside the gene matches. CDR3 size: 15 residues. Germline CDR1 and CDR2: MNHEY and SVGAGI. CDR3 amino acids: CASSYAGGPYNEQFF. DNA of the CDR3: TGTGCCAGCAGTTACGCAGGGGGCCCGTACAATGAGCAGTTCTTC.

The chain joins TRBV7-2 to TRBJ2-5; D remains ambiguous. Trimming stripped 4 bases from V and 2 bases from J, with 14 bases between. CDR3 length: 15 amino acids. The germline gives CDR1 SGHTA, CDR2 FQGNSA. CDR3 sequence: CASSSASGSQETQYF. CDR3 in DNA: TGTGCCAGCAGCTCCGCCTCCGGGTCACAAGAGACCCAGTACTTC. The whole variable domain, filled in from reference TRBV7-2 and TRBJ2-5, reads GAGVSQSPSNKVTEKGKDVELRCDPISGHTALYWYRQSLGQGLEFLIYFQGNSAPDKSGLPSDRFSAERTGGSVSTLTIQRTQQEDSAVYLCASSSASGSQETQYFGPGTRLLVL.

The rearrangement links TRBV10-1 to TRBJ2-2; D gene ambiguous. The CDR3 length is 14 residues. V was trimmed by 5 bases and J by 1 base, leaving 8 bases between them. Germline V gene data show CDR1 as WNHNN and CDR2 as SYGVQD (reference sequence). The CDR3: CASSNLRNTGELFF. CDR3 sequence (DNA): TGCGCCAGCAGTAATTTGCGGAACACCGGGGAGCTGTTTTTT.

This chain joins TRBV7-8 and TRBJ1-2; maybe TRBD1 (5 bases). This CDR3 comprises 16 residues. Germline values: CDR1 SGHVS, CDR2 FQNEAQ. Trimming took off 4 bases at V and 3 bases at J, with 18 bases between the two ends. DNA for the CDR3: TGTGCCAGCAGCTCCTACCGGGCCGCGGGGGACTATGGCTACACCTTC. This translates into CASSSYRAAGDYGYTF.

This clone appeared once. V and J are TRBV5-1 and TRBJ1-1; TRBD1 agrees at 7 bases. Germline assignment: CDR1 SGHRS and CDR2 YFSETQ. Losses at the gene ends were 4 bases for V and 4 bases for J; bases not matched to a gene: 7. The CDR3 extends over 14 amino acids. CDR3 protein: CASSERQGGTEAFF. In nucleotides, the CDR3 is TGCGCCAGCAGCGAACGACAGGGCGGCACTGAAGCTTTCTTT.

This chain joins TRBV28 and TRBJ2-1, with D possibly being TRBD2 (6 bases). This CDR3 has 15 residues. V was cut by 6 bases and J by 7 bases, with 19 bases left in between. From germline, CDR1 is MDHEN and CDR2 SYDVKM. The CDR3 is CASSPSGSGWNEQFF. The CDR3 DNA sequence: TGTGCCAGCAGCCCATCGGGGAGCGGGTGGAATGAGCAGTTCTTC.